The T cell receptor (beta chain) under discussion was sequenced for a study of blood T cell repertoires in COVID-19. Study context: From T cells, B-cell-depleted T cells, or PBMCs came the material, which was cDNA or gDNA.

This CDR3 region has 17 residues. Germline lookup yields CDR1 SGHDT and CDR2 YYEEEE. With V trimmed by 1 base and J by 7 bases, 11 bases remained unmatched. Participants, about 18 to 100 years old, spanned 25 or so US areas. Cohorts were determined from participant-reported clinical history. Methods used by the authors: Amplifying reference gene primers gave estimates of nucleated cell counts. Sequenced by immunoSEQ multiplex PCR; TCRdb stores in-frame clones only, minus some. V and J calls and clone size are as listed in that table; D and trimming were resolved from the DNA. This table holds approximately 140,000 clones, about 80% found once.

The chain uses TRBV5-6 and TRBJ2-7; TRBD2 aligns across 13 bases. Material: PBMCs or T cells enriched from blood (not recorded which). The receptor comes from a man in his forties with acute COVID-19. CDR3 sequence (DNA): TGTGCCAGCAGCTTGAGGGGACTAGCGGGACCAACGTGGGAGCAGTACTTC. Translation: CASSLRGLAGPTWEQYF.